The 25 T cell receptor beta chains listed next were all sequenced from one sample in a study of blood T cell repertoires in COVID-19. Sequencing was performed with immunoSEQ multiplex PCR; in TCRdb, only in-frame clones are kept and a portion is missing. This sample carries hundreds of thousands of clones, around 91% of them seen once, and the ten largest clones take 0.9% to 1.1%. Material for sequencing was PBMCs or T cells enriched from blood (not recorded which). These receptors all come from a man aged 18 to 29 who had recovered from COVID-19.

The chain links TRBV2 to TRBJ2-1, with 8 nucleotides matching TRBD1. This CDR3 region has 13 residues. The V gene end was trimmed by 9 bases and the J gene end by 9 bases; junction bases not matched to a gene: 10. Germline CDR1 SNHLY, CDR2 FYNNEI. The CDR3 region has the DNA TGTGCCAGTAGCGGACAGGGCGGTGGTGAGCAGTTCTTC. Protein product: CASSGQGGGEQFF. Full variable domain (missing parts from reference TRBV2 and TRBJ2-1): EPEVTQTPSHQVTQMGQEVILRCVPISNHLYFYWYRQILGQKVEFLVSFYNNEISEKSEIFDDQFSVERPDGSNFTLKIRSTKLEDSAMYFCASSGQGGGEQFFGPGTRLTVL.

The J gene is TRBJ2-5, the V gene TRBV7-2, with D unresolved. V was pared by 1 base and J by 0 bases, with 6 bases between. Looked up from germline, CDR1 is SGHTA and CDR2 is FQGNSA. The CDR3 spans 14 residues. The CDR3 loop reads CASSLGVHQETQYF. The DNA for the CDR3 is TGTGCCAGCAGCTTAGGAGTTCACCAAGAGACCCAGTACTTC.

The genes are TRBV5-1 and TRBJ2-1; 8 bases map to TRBD2. CDR1 SGHRS and CDR2 YFSETQ come from the germline V gene. The J segment lost 4 bases and the V segment lost 2 bases, leaving 2 bases of the junction unmatched. The CDR3 covers 14 residues. This chain's CDR3 is CASSFAGGYNEQFF. The CDR3 coding sequence is TGCGCCAGCAGCTTCGCGGGGGGATACAATGAGCAGTTCTTC.

The chain links TRBV28 to TRBJ1-5; D is perhaps TRBD1 (5 bases). CDR3 length: 15 amino acids. Per germline, CDR1 MDHEN and CDR2 SYDVKM. The V and J ends lost 4 bases and 5 bases respectively, with 15 bases between them. CDR3 DNA: TGTGCCAGCAGTTCCGGGGGGACGGCAGATCAGCCCCAGCATTTT. Translation: CASSSGGTADQPQHF.

The rearrangement joins TRBV3-1 (or the pseudogene TRBV3-2) to TRBJ1-1; a weak D match, TRBD1 (6 bases). From germline, CDR1 is LGHDT and CDR2 YNNKEL (reference sequence). Trimming cost V 1 base and J 1 base, with 13 bases left between them. The CDR3 totals 16 residues. Here the CDR3 DNA reads TGTGCCAGCAGCCAAGTAACAGGGTGGGAGAACACTGAAGCTTTCTTT. As protein: CASSQVTGWENTEAFF.

This clone occurred once. This sequence joins TRBV7-2 and TRBJ1-5; unclear D gene. The germline V gene has CDR1 SGHTA and CDR2 FQGNSA. The V gene lost 4 bases and the J gene lost 0 bases, with 10 bases spanning the gap. This CDR3 is 15 amino acids long. The CDR3 DNA reads TGTGCCAGCAGCTCCCGATCCTATAGCAATCAGCCCCAGCATTTT. Amino acids: CASSSRSYSNQPQHF.

V gene TRBV7-9 combines with J gene TRBJ2-7; D gene ambiguous. With 5 bases removed from V and 5 bases from J, the gap between germline ends came to 13 bases. Germline V gene lookup returns CDR1 SEHNR and CDR2 FQNEAQ (reference sequence). This CDR3 has 13 amino acids. CDR3 amino acids: CASSLGESNEQYF. The DNA of the CDR3 is TGTGCCAGCAGCCTAGGCGAGTCTAACGAGCAGTACTTC.

The gene calls are TRBV6-5 and TRBJ1-4, with TRBD1 identical over 9 bases. With V trimmed by 6 bases and J by 8 bases, 10 bases remained unmatched. CDR3 size: 15 residues. The germline CDR1 and CDR2 sequences are MNHEY and SVGAGI. CDR3: CASSMGQGIGEKLFF. Here the CDR3 DNA reads TGTGCCAGCAGCATGGGACAGGGTATTGGGGAAAAACTGTTTTTT.

Written as DNA, the CDR3 is TGTGCCAGCAGCCCCCCCAGGACAGGGGGCACTGAAGCTTTCTTT. Its protein product is CASSPPRTGGTEAFF. The V gene is TRBV7-9, the J gene TRBJ1-1, with 10 bases lining up with TRBD1. Germline V gene sequence: CDR1 SEHNR, CDR2 FQNEAQ (reference sequence). The V and J ends lost 5 bases and 4 bases, in that order; junction bases with no gene match: 7. CDR3 length equals 15 residues.

The V call is TRBV4-1, the J call TRBJ1-4, with 10 bases identical to TRBD1. V was clipped by 1 base and J by 10 bases; unmatched bases: 6. The CDR3 consists of 15 residues. Per germline, CDR1 MGHRA and CDR2 YSYEKL. CDR3 sequence (DNA): TGCGCCAGCAGCCAAGTCGGGACAGGGGATGGAAAACTGTTTTTT. It codes for CASSQVGTGDGKLFF.

The chain recombines TRBV4-1 with TRBJ2-1; D unresolved. V was pared by 0 bases and J by 14 bases, with 17 bases between. CDR3 size: 14 residues. Germline V CDR1 and CDR2: MGHRA, YSYEKL. As DNA, the CDR3 is TGCGCCAGCAGCCAAGATTTTGCGTCCTTTGAAAAGTTCTTC. As protein: CASSQDFASFEKFF.

The V call is TRBV4-1, the J call TRBJ2-1; possible D gene TRBD2, 6 bases. The CDR3 sequence is 15 residues long. Germline V lookup: CDR1 MGHRA, CDR2 YSYEKL. The V gene lost 4 bases and the J gene lost 0 bases, with 10 bases spanning the gap. The CDR3 sequence is CASSRRGNSYNEQFF. CDR3 nucleotide sequence: TGCGCCAGCAGCCGTCGGGGGAACTCCTACAATGAGCAGTTCTTC.

This chain joins TRBV2 and TRBJ2-3, with a tentative D call TRBD2 (6 bases). Trimming took 6 bases from V and 5 from J, leaving 9 bases between them. Per the germline V gene, CDR1 is SNHLY and CDR2 is FYNNEI. The CDR3 is 12 residues long. CDR3 in amino acids: CASRGGGDTQYF. In DNA, the CDR3 is TGTGCCAGCAGGGGAGGAGGAGATACGCAGTATTTT.

The V gene is TRBV3-1 (or the pseudogene TRBV3-2), the J gene TRBJ1-3; tentative D call: TRBD1 (5 bases). The CDR3 spans 13 residues. Germline assignment: CDR1 LGHDT and CDR2 YNNKEL (reference sequence). Trimming pared 1 base from V and 11 bases from J, leaving 12 bases between. CDR3 bases: TGTGCCAGCAGCCAAGTCGACGGGGGTCCCATATATTTT. This encodes CASSQVDGGPIYF.

J is TRBJ2-2 and V is TRBV5-1, with D perhaps TRBD2 (7 bases). Trimming removed 3 bases from V and 5 bases from J, with 17 bases in between. Looked up from germline, CDR1 is SGHRS and CDR2 is YFSETQ. This CDR3 has 16 residues. CDR3 sequence (DNA): TGCGCCAGCAGCTCCGGGCCTCGGGGGGCTACCGGGGAGCTGTTTTTT. It specifies CASSSGPRGATGELFF.

J is TRBJ1-1 and V is TRBV30; the D gene is possibly TRBD1 (6 bases). This CDR3 spans 13 amino acids. Germline assignment: CDR1 GTSNPN and CDR2 SVGIG (reference sequence). V was clipped by 0 bases and J by 5 bases, with 10 bases between them. The CDR3 loop is CAWSVRGGTEAFF. In nucleotides, the CDR3 is TGTGCCTGGAGTGTACGAGGGGGTACTGAAGCTTTCTTT.

The chain uses TRBV3-1 (or the pseudogene TRBV3-2) and TRBJ1-4; TRBD1 aligns across 9 bases. The CDR3 consists of 15 residues. V was pared by 5 bases and J by 7 bases, with 8 bases of the junction left unmatched. From germline, CDR1 is LGHDT and CDR2 YNNKEL (reference sequence). The CDR3 region is CASSIYTGGGEKLFF. The CDR3 DNA follows: TGTGCCAGCAGCATCTACACAGGGGGCGGTGAAAAACTGTTTTTT.

The chain links TRBV29-1 to TRBJ1-2; 8 positions match TRBD1. The germline gives CDR1 SQVTM, CDR2 ANQGSEA. The CDR3 length is 12 residues. V was clipped by 3 bases and J by 6 bases; unmatched bases: 3. The CDR3 DNA sequence: TGCAGCGTTGAGCAGGGGGCACATGGCTACACCTTC. Protein product: CSVEQGAHGYTF.

This sequence joins TRBV28 and TRBJ1-5; a possible D gene is TRBD1 (5 bases). This CDR3 region has 12 residues. Germline lookup yields CDR1 MDHEN and CDR2 SYDVKM. Trimming took off 7 bases at V and 11 bases at J, with 15 bases between the two ends. The CDR3 reads CASTNRLAAQHF. The CDR3 DNA sequence: TGTGCCAGCACCAACAGGCTAGCGGCCCAGCATTTT.

The CDR3 DNA reads TGTGCCAGCAGCTTAGGCGACAGGGAAGAAAACATTCAGTACTTC. This translates into CASSLGDREENIQYF. J is TRBJ2-4 and V is TRBV7-7; TRBD1 agrees at 7 bases. This CDR3 comprises 15 residues. In germline, CDR1 is SSHAT, CDR2 FNYEAQ (reference sequence). Losses at the gene ends were 1 base for V and 5 bases for J; bases not matched to a gene: 5.

For the CDR3, the DNA is TGTGCCAGCAGCCCAGGGGGCCTGAACACTGAAGCTTTCTTT. It translates to CASSPGGLNTEAFF. The genes are TRBV11-3 and TRBJ1-1; 8 bases agree with TRBD1. After removal of 5 bases from V and 0 bases from J, the junction contained 2 bases not matched to a gene. Germline CDR1 is SGHNT and CDR2 is YENEEA. The CDR3 covers 14 residues.

V is TRBV2 and J is TRBJ1-1; 7 nucleotides align to TRBD1. With V trimmed by 3 bases and J by 1 base, 2 bases remained unmatched. This CDR3 contains 14 residues. Germline-derived CDR1 and CDR2 are SNHLY and FYNNEI. The CDR3 region is CASSERGPNTEAFF. Here the CDR3 DNA reads TGTGCCAGCAGTGAGAGGGGGCCGAACACTGAAGCTTTCTTT.

The rearrangement uses TRBV4-1 and TRBJ2-1; weak D call: TRBD2 (6 bases). V shed 1 base and J shed 1 base, with 17 bases lying between them. This CDR3 is built from 18 residues. The germline V gene encodes CDR1 MGHRA and CDR2 YSYEKL. CDR3 coding DNA: TGCGCCAGCAGCCAAGGGCGTCAAGCGGGCGCATCCTACAATGAGCAGTTCTTC. Its protein product is CASSQGRQAGASYNEQFF.

The chain is built from TRBV19 and TRBJ2-1, with 7 positions matching TRBD2. The CDR3 covers 14 residues. The V gene's germline CDR1 is LNHDA and CDR2 SQIVND (reference sequence). V was clipped by 4 bases and J by 9 bases; unmatched bases: 9. This chain's CDR3 is CASSTKRTRTEQFF. CDR3 bases: TGTGCCAGTAGTACCAAAAGGACTAGAACTGAGCAGTTCTTC. Full variable domain (remainder filled in from reference TRBV19 and TRBJ2-1): DGGITQSPKYLFRKEGQNVTLSCEQNLNHDAMYWYRQDPGQGLRLIYYSQIVNDFQKGDIAEGYSVSREKKESFPLTVTSAQKNPTAFYLCASSTKRTRTEQFFGPGTRLTVL.

V is TRBV2 and J is TRBJ2-7; 10 nucleotides align to TRBD1. Germline-derived CDR1 and CDR2 are SNHLY and FYNNEI. Germline trimming cut 5 bases from V and 2 bases from J; bases unmatched to any gene: 6. This CDR3 has 15 amino acids. CDR3 loop: CASSKDRGRTYEQYF. CDR3 DNA: TGTGCCAGCAGTAAGGACAGGGGGAGAACCTACGAGCAGTACTTC.